This T cell receptor (beta chain) was recorded in a study of neurological immune-mediated disorders. This clonotype was seen at least ten times. Unmatched junction bases numbered 9, after V lost 6 bases and J lost 5 bases. The CDR3 contains 14 residues. Germline CDR1 and CDR2: DFQATT and SNEGSKA (reference sequence). Unsorted libraries were prepared from 2 million PBMCs that had been stored at -80 C. The making of cDNA relied on 5'RACE with 10-nucleotide random UMIs. The yield of each sequencing run was over 200 million TCR-beta sequences from 15-18 subjects. TCRdb reprocessed the 5' RACE reads via MiXCR and lists one record per CDR3 protein. In the table there are some 95,000 distinct CDR3 sequences, roughly 3.5% of which are singletons.

Sequencing input: PBMCs. This chain uses TRBV20-1 with TRBJ2-7; 11 bases align to TRBD2. This receptor was taken from a woman between 18 and 30 years old with multiple sclerosis. CDR3 amino acids: CSASTSGRRNEQYF. CDR3 coding DNA: TGCAGTGCCAGCACTAGCGGGAGACGTAACGAGCAGTACTTC.